The text below deals with one T cell receptor (beta chain). Those enrolled, adults aged roughly 18 to 90 years, came from 25 or so US areas. Recovered status in Cohort 3 required two negative PCRs, clearance, or symptom resolution. This sample is part of a study of blood T cell repertoires in COVID-19. Across the whole study: From the United States, Italy and Spain came samples of acute and convalescent COVID-19. The analysed material was cDNA or gDNA that came from T cells, B-cell-depleted T cells, or PBMCs.

TCRdb's copy holds only in-frame clones and misses some; the assay was immunoSEQ multiplex PCR. The sample consists of 200,000 to 250,000 clones, 85% to 95% of them appearing once. The germline V and J ends were trimmed by 4 bases and 11 bases, with 11 bases remaining between them. In germline, CDR1 is SNHLY, CDR2 FYNNEI. The CDR3 spans 12 residues. The source is a young woman who had recovered from COVID-19. This chain uses TRBV2 with TRBJ1-4; D not certain. The sequenced material came from PBMCs or T cells enriched from blood (not recorded which). CDR3 sequence (DNA): TGTGCCAGCAGTGCGACTACCGTGAAACTGTTTTTT. Its translation: CASSATTVKLFF.